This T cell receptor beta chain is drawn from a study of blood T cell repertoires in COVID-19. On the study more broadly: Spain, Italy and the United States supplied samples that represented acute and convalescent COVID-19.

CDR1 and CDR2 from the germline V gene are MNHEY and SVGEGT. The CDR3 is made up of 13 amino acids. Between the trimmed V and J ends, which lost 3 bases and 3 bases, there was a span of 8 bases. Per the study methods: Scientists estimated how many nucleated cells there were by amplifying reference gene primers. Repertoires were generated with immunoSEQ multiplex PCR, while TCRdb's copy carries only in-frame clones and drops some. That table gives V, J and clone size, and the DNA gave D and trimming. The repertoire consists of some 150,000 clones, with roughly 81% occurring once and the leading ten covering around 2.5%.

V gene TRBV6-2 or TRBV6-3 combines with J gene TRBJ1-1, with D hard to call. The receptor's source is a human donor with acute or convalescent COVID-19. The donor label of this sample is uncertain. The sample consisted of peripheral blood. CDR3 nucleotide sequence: TGTGCCAGCAGTTATCGCGTAGACACTGAAGCTTTCTTT. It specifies CASSYRVDTEAFF.